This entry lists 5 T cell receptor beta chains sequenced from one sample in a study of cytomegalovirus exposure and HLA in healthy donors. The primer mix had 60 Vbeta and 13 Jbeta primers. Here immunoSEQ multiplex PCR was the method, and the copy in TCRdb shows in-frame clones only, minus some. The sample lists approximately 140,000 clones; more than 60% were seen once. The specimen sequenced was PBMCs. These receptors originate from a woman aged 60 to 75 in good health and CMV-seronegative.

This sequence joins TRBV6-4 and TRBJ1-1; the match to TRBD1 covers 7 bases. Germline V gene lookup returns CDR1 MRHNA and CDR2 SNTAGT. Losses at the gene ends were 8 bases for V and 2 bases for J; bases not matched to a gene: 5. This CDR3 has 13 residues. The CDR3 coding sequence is TGTGCCAGCGGACAGGAGATAAACACTGAAGCTTTCTTT. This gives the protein CASGQEINTEAFF.

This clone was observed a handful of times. The CDR3 DNA reads TGCGCCAGCAGCTTCCGGGACAGGGGGCTGGGCACTGAAGCTTTCTTT. It encodes CASSFRDRGLGTEAFF. This sequence joins TRBV5-1 and TRBJ1-1; 12 bases are a match to TRBD1. The CDR3 is 16 amino acids. Germline V gene lookup returns CDR1 SGHRS and CDR2 YFSETQ. Germline trimming cut 2 bases from V and 4 bases from J; bases unmatched to any gene: 6. Looking up the rest from reference TRBV5-1 and TRBJ1-1 gives the full variable domain: KAGVTQTPRYLIKTRGQQVTLSCSPISGHRSVSWYQQTPGQGLQFLFEYFSETQRNKGNFPGRFSGRQFSNSRSEMNVSTLELGDSALYLCASSFRDRGLGTEAFFGQGTRLTVV.

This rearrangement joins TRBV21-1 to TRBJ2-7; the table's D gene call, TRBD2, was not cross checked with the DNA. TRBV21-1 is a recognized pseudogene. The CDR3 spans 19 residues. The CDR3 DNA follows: TGTGCCAGCAGACTTCCGGGACTAGCGGGACCGCCCACCCCCTACGAGCAGTACTTC. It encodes CASRLPGLAGPPTPYEQYF.

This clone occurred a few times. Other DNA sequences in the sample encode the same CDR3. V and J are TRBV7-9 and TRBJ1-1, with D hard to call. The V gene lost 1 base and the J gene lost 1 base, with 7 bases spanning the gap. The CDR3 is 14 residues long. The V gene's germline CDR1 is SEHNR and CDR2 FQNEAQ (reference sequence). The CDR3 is CASSLGTANTEAFF. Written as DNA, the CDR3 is TGTGCCAGCAGCTTAGGAACAGCGAACACTGAAGCTTTCTTT. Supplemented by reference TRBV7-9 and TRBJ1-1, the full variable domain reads DTGVSQNPRHKITKRGQNVTFRCDPISEHNRLYWYRQTLGQGPEFLTYFQNEAQLEKSRLLSDRFSAERPKGSFSTLEIQRTEQGDSAMYLCASSLGTANTEAFFGQGTRLTVV.

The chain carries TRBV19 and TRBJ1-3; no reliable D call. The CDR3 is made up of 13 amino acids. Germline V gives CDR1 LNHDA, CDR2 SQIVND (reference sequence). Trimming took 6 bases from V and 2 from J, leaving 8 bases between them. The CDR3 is CASRKRTGNTIYF. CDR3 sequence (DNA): TGTGCCAGTAGGAAGAGAACTGGAAACACCATATATTTT.